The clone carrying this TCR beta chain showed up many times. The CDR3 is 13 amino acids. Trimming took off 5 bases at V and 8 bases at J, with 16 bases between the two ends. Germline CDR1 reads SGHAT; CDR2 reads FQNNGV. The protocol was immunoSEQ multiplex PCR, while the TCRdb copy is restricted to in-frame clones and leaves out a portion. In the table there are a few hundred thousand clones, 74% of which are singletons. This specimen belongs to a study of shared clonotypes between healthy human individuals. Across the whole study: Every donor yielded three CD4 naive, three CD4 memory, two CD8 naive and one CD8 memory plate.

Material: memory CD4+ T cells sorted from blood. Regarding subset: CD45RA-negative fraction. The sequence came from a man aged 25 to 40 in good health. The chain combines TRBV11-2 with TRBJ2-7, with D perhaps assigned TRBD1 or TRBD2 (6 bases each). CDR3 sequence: CASSPGPGAQQYF. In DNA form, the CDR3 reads TGTGCCAGCAGCCCGGGACCGGGGGCGCAGCAGTACTTC.